This TCR beta chain was recovered during a study of blood T cell repertoires in COVID-19. Across the whole study: T cells, B-cell-depleted T cells, or PBMCs provided the cDNA or gDNA that served as material.

Followed longitudinally, the Seattle patients had been enrolled during active infection. Per the germline V gene, CDR1 is SQVTM and CDR2 is ANQGSEA. After removal of 4 bases from V and 0 bases from J, the junction contained 2 bases not matched to a gene. The CDR3 is made up of 13 amino acids. Per the original data handling: How many nucleated cells were present was estimated from reference gene primer amplification. Clones were read by immunoSEQ multiplex PCR, and TCRdb kept only the in-frame ones, dropping some. V, J and clone size reflect that table, while D and trimming were determined from the DNA. The sample has about 99,000 clones, just over 85% seen once.

The source material was peripheral blood. This TCR came from a man aged 50-59 years with COVID-19, enrolled during active disease. The V gene is TRBV29-1, the J gene TRBJ1-2; 7 nucleotides align to TRBD1. The CDR3 DNA sequence: TGCAGCGTTGGGGACAGAACTAACTATGGCTACACCTTC. It encodes CSVGDRTNYGYTF.